The text below deals with one T cell receptor beta chain. Its target is not known. Clones were sequenced by immunoSEQ multiplex PCR, and TCRdb holds only the in-frame ones, with some missing. The sample carries some 130,000 clones, roughly nine tenths recorded once. This sample stems from a study of cytomegalovirus exposure and HLA in healthy donors. Background on the study: Later analysis reported that the approximately 120 validation repertoires shared the platform of the 650 to 700 first-cohort repertoires.

Whole-study findings and limits: Subsequent analysis showed first-cohort TCR clusters tending to co-occur in 120 validation repertoires. TCR beta chains numbering 164 were designated cytomegalovirus-associated.

Looked up from germline, CDR1 is SGDLS and CDR2 is YYNGEE. After removal of 2 bases from V and 2 bases from J, the junction contained 10 bases not matched to a gene. The CDR3 has 17 amino acids. Material for sequencing was PBMCs. The V and J genes are TRBV9 and TRBJ2-5; 9 nucleotides align to TRBD2. The receptor was derived from a woman aged 18-29 years in good health and CMV-seronegative. The CDR3 protein is CASSVGVAGAGQETQYF. DNA for the CDR3: TGTGCCAGCAGCGTCGGCGTAGCGGGGGCAGGACAAGAGACCCAGTACTTC.